This T cell receptor beta chain stems from a study of blood T cells in healthy people across ages. This clonotype was observed a handful of times. With V trimmed by 5 bases and J by 2 bases, 4 bases remained unmatched. The CDR3 totals 15 residues. The second PCR ran about 6 to 11 cycles with a sample-barcoded 5' primer and J-beta primers. TCRdb itself ran the 5' RACE reads through MiXCR, one entry per CDR3 protein. The sample shows approximately 1.5 million distinct CDR3 sequences, 40% to 45% of them seen only once. The genes are TRBV12-3 or TRBV12-4 and TRBJ1-4, with 8 positions matching TRBD1. The sequencing input was blood. The sequence came from a woman between 18 and 29 years old in good health. The CDR3 sequence: CASSTDRVTNEKLFF. The CDR3 DNA reads TGTGCCAGCAGTACGGACAGGGTTACTAATGAAAAACTGTTTTTT.